The 4 T cell receptor beta chains in this list originate from one sample, sequenced in a study of blood T cell repertoires in COVID-19 (dated by TCRdb to 2020 to 2021). The library relied on the immunoSEQ multiplex PCR assay. Sourced from immuneACCESS, this table was stored by TCRdb with only in-frame sequences that have V and J called. A share of the clones is absent; for the studies checked, an unresolved V gene accounts for under half, and the remainder has no known explanation. This sample has 150,000 to 200,000 clones in its table, and over 75% of those were observed once. Approximately 0.77% of the sample lies in the top ten. The sequencing input was PBMCs or T cells enriched from blood (not recorded which). The receptors shown here come from a woman aged 18-29 years who had recovered from COVID-19.

About this clone: Other DNA sequences from this sample encode an identical CDR3 as well. V usage is TRBV3-1 (or the pseudogene TRBV3-2) and J usage is TRBJ2-5, with a possible D match to TRBD1 (6 bases). Germline CDR1 reads LGHDT; CDR2 reads YNNKEL (reference sequence). The CDR3 loop spans 13 amino acids. The ends were cut back, 4 bases at V and 2 bases at J, with 8 bases in the middle. The CDR3 spells CASSPQGQETQYF. The CDR3 coding sequence is TGTGCCAGCAGCCCTCAGGGGCAAGAGACCCAGTACTTC.

This rearrangement joins TRBV9 to TRBJ2-7, with 8 positions matching TRBD2. Trimming at V came to 2 bases and at J to 5 bases, leaving 12 bases not matched to a gene. The V gene's germline CDR1 is SGDLS and CDR2 YYNGEE. The CDR3 sequence is 16 residues long. The CDR3 loop is CASSVSGTSLVHEQYF. For the CDR3, the DNA is TGTGCCAGCAGCGTCTCCGGGACTAGTCTCGTCCACGAGCAGTACTTC.

The V call is TRBV4-3, the J call TRBJ2-1, with 15 nucleotides matching TRBD2. The junction had 5 bases not matched to a gene; V was cut back by 2 bases and J by 3 bases. The V gene's germline CDR1 is LGHNA and CDR2 YSLEER. The CDR3 is made up of 18 amino acids. Written as DNA, the CDR3 is TGCGCCAGCAGCCAATTCGGGACTAGCGGGAGGCTCTACAATGAGCAGTTCTTC. It is translated as CASSQFGTSGRLYNEQFF.

This chain joins TRBV2 and TRBJ1-2, with D perhaps matching TRBD1 (5 bases). This CDR3 region has 15 residues. CDR1 SNHLY and CDR2 FYNNEI come from the germline V gene. V was clipped by 3 bases and J by 4 bases, with 15 bases between them. CDR3 residues: CASSDDAGTSYGYTF. The CDR3 bases are TGTGCCAGCAGTGACGACGCCGGGACTTCCTATGGCTACACCTTC.